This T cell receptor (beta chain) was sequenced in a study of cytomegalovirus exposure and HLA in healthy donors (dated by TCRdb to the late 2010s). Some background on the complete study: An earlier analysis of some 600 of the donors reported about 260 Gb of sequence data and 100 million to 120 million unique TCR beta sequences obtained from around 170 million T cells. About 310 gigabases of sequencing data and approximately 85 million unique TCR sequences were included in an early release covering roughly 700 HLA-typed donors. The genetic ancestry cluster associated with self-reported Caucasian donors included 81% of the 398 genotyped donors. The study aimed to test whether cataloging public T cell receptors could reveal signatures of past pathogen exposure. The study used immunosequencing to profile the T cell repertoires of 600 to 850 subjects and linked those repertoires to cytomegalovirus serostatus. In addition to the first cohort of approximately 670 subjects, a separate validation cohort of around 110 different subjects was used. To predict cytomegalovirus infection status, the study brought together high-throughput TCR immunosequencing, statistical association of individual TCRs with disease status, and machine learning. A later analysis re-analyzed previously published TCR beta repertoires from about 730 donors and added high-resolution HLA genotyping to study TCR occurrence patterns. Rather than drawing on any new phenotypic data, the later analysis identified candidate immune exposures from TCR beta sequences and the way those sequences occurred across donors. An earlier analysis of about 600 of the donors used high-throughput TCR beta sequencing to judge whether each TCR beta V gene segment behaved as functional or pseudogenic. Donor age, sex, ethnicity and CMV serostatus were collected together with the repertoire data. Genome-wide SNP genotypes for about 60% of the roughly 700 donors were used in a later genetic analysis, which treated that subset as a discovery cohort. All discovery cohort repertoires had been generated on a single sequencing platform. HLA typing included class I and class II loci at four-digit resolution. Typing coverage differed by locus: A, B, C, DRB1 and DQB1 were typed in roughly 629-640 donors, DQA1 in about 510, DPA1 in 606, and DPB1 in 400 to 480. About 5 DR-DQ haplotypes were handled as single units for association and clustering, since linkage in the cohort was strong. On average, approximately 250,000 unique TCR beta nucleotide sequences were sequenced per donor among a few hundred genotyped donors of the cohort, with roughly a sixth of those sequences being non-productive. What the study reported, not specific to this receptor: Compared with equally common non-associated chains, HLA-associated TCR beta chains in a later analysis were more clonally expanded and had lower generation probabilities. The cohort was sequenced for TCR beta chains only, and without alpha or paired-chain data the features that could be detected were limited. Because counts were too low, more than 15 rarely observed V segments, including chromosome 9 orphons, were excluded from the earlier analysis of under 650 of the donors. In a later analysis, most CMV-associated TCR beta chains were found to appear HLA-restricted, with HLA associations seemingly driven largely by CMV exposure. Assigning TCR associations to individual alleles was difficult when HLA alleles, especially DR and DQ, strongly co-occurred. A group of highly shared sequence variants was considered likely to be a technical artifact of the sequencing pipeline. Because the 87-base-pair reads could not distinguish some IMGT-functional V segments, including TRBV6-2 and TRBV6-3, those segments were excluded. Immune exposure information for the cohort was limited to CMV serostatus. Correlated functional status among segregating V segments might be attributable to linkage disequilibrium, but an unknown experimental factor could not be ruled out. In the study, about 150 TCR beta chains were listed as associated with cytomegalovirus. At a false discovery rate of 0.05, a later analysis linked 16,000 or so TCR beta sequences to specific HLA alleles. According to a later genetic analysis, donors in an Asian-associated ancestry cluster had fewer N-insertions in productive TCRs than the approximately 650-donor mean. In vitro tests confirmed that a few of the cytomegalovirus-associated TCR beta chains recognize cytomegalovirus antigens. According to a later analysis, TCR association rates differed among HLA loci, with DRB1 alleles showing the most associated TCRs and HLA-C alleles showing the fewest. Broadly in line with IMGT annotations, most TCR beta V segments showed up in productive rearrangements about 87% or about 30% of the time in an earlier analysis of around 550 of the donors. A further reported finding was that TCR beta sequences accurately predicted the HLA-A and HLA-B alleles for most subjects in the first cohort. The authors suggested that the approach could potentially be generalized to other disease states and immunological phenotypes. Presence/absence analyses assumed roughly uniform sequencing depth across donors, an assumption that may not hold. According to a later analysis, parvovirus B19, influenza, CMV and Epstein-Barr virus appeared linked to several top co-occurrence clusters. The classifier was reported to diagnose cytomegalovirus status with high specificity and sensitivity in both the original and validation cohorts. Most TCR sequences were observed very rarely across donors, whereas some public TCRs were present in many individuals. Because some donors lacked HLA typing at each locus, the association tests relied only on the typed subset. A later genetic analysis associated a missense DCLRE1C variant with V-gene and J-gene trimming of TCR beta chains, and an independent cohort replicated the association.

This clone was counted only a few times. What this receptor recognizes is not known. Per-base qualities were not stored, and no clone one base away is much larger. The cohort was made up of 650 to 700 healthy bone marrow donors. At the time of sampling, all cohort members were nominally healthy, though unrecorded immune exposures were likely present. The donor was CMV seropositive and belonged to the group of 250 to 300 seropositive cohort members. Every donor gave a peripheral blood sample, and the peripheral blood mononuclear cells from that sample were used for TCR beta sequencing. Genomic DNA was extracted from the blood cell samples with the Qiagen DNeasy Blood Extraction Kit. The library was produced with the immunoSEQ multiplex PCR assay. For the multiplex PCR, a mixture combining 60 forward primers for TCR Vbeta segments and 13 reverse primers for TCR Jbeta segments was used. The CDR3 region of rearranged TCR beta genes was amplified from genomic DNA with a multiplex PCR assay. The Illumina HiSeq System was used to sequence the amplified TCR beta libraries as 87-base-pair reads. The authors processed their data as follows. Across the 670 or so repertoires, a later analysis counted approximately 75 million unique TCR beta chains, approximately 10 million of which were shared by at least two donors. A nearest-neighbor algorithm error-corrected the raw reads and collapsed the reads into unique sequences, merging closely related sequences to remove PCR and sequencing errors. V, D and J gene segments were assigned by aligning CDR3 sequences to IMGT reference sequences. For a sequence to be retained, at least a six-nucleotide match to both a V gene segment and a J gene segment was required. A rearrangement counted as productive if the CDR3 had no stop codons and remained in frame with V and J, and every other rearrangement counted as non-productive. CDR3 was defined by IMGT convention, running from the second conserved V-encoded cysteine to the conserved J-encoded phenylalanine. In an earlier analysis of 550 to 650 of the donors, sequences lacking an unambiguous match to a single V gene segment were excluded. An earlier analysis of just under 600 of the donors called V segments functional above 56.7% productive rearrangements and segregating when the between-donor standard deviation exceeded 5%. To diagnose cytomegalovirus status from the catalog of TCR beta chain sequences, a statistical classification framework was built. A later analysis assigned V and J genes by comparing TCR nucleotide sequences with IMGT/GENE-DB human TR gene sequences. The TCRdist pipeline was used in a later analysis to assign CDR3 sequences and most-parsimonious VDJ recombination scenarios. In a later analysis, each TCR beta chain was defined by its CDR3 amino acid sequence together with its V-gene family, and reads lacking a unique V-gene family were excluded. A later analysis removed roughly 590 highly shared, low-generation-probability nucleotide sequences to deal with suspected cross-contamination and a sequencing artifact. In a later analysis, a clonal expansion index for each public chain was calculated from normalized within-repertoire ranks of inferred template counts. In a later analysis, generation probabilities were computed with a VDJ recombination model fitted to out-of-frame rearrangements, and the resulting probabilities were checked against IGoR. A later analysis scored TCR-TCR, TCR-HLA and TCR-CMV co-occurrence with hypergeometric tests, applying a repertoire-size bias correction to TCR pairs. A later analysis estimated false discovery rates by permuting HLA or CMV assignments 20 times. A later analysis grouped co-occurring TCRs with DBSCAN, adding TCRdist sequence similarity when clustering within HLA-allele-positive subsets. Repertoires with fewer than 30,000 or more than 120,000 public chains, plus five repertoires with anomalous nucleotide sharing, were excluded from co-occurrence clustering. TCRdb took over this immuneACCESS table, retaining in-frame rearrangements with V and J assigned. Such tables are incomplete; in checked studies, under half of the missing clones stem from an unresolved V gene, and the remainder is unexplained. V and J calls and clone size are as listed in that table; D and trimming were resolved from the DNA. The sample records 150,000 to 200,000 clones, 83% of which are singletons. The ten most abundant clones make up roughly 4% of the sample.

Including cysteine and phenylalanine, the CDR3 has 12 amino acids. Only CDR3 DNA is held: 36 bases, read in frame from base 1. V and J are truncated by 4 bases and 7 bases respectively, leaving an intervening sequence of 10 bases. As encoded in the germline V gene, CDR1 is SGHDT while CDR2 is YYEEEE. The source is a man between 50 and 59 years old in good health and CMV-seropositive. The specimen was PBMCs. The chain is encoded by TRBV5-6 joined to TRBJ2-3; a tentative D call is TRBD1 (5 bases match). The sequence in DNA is TGTGCCAGCAGCCCTGGACAATATACGCAGTATTTT. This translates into CASSPGQYTQYF.